This TCR beta chain was profiled in a study of early T cells in non-severe SARS-CoV-2 infection. TCRdb re-analysed the 5' RACE reads in MiXCR, keeping a single row per CDR3 protein. The sample lists tens of thousands of distinct CDR3 sequences, 10% occurring once. This clonotype was found many times. The receptor's source is an adult who was a healthcare worker with PCR-confirmed SARS-CoV-2 infection or an uninfected control (not recorded which). The sample here was whole blood, taken at baseline.

The CDR3 DNA reads as TGTGCCAGTAAGCGGGGGGCCCAAGAGACCCAGTACTTC. Residues: CASKRGAQETQYF. This sequence joins TRBV3-1 and TRBJ2-5; 9 positions match TRBD2. V gave up 9 bases and J gave up 1 base; unmatched junction bases: 3. CDR1 and CDR2 (germline): LGHDT, YNNKEL (reference sequence). The CDR3 consists of 13 residues.